These 26 T cell receptor beta chains came from one sample sequenced in a study of T-cell reconstitution after alpha-beta-depleted transplantation in children. It was with unique molecular identifiers that the TCRbeta library was prepared. TCRdb ran MiXCR on the PCR reads and lists one entry per CDR3 protein. Of approximately 200,000 distinct CDR3 sequences in the sample, just under 6.5% were seen once. The sample was PBMCs, taken before TCRalphabeta/CD19-depleted stem cell transplant. These receptors were obtained from a girl under three years old with combined immunodeficiency, due to receive a stem cell transplant.

This clonotype was seen many times. The J gene is TRBJ1-2, the V gene TRBV12-3 or TRBV12-4; D gene uncertain. This CDR3 is built from 14 residues. The V end was cut by 3 bases, the J end by 3 bases, with 11 bases between. The CDR3 loop is CASSFRQFHYGYTF. The CDR3 DNA reads as TGTGCCAGCAGTTTTAGGCAGTTTCACTATGGCTACACCTTC.

This clonotype was picked up a small number of times. This chain joins TRBV3-1 and TRBJ2-3, with 7 bases that match TRBD2. CDR1 is LGHDT and CDR2 is YNNKEL in the germline V gene (reference sequence). This CDR3 comprises 15 residues. V dropped 4 bases and J dropped 3; count of bases not matched to a gene: 7. CDR3 sequence: CASSLGTIETDTQYF. The CDR3 DNA reads as TGTGCCAGCAGCCTCGGGACTATAGAAACAGATACGCAGTATTTT.

The chain uses TRBV20-1 and TRBJ1-6; D not certain. Trimming cost V 4 bases and J 0 bases, with 7 bases left between them. The germline V gene has CDR1 DFQATT and CDR2 SNEGSKA (reference sequence). This CDR3 has 14 amino acids. CDR3 DNA sequence: TGCAGTGCTATAACGGACTCCTATAATTCACCCCTCCACTTT. Translated: CSAITDSYNSPLHF.

In its sample, this clonotype was seen many times. The V gene is TRBV4-3, the J gene TRBJ2-1, with 7 positions matching TRBD2. Germline-derived CDR1 and CDR2 are LGHNA and YSLEER. The CDR3 is 19 amino acids. V dropped 0 bases and J dropped 0; count of bases not matched to a gene: 11. The CDR3 reads CASSQDWRGGAHSYNEQFF. CDR3 DNA: TGCGCCAGCAGCCAAGATTGGCGGGGAGGGGCCCACTCCTACAATGAGCAGTTCTTC.

Many counts were recorded for this clonotype. This chain uses TRBV20-1 with TRBJ2-7; D is undetermined. Per germline, CDR1 DFQATT and CDR2 SNEGSKA (reference sequence). The V end lost 1 base, the J end lost 6 bases, and 16 bases lay between the germline ends. This CDR3 is 14 amino acids long. DNA of the CDR3: TGCAGTGCTAGAGCGGGCAGCCTACTTCGCGAGCAGTACTTC. Translating it yields CSARAGSLLREQYF.

This rearrangement joins TRBV12-3 or TRBV12-4 to TRBJ2-7; D remains ambiguous. V was pared by 1 base and J by 3 bases, with 13 bases between. CDR3 length: 15 residues. The CDR3 sequence is CASSLEKPSFYEQYF. Here the CDR3 DNA reads TGTGCCAGCAGTTTAGAAAAGCCAAGCTTCTACGAGCAGTACTTC.

This clonotype was observed at least ten times. V gene TRBV5-1 combines with J gene TRBJ2-2; D gene ambiguous. This CDR3 contains 15 residues. Germline V gene lookup returns CDR1 SGHRS and CDR2 YFSETQ. V was pared by 0 bases and J by 5 bases, with 11 bases between. CDR3: CASSLERAITGELFF. The CDR3 region has the DNA TGCGCCAGCAGCTTGGAAAGGGCGATAACCGGGGAGCTGTTTTTT.

This clonotype has at least ten counts. The chain combines TRBV6-5 with TRBJ1-1, with 12 bases matching TRBD1. The CDR3 runs 18 residues. Germline loops: CDR1 MNHEY, CDR2 SVGAGI. Trimming removed 6 bases from V and 0 bases from J; junction bases left unmatched: 11. The CDR3: CASSLRGTGGVMNTEAFF. CDR3 nucleotides: TGTGCCAGCAGCTTACGTGGGACAGGGGGCGTTATGAACACTGAAGCTTTCTTT.

This clonotype has a handful of counts. The chain employs TRBV4-1 and TRBJ2-3, with a weak D call TRBD1 (6 bases). Trimming took off 0 bases at V and 6 bases at J, with 10 bases between the two ends. This CDR3 comprises 14 residues. CDR1 and CDR2 (germline): MGHRA, YSYEKL. CDR3 nucleotides: TGCGCCAGCAGCCAAGATGGGGGCCGCGATACGCAGTATTTT. Amino acids: CASSQDGGRDTQYF.

This clonotype was recorded many times. The chain has TRBV7-2 and TRBJ1-5; D not resolved. CDR1 is SGHTA, CDR2 FQGNSA, per germline. V shed 4 bases and J shed 4 bases, with 14 bases lying between them. The CDR3 runs to 15 residues. The CDR3 DNA reads TGTGCCAGCAGCTCAGAGACAAATTTTAATCAGCCCCAGCATTTT. Translated, it gives CASSSETNFNQPQHF. Using reference TRBV7-2 and TRBJ1-5 for the parts outside the CDR3, the full variable domain is GAGVSQSPSNKVTEKGKDVELRCDPISGHTALYWYRQSLGQGLEFLIYFQGNSAPDKSGLPSDRFSAERTGGSVSTLTIQRTQQEDSAVYLCASSSETNFNQPQHFGDGTRLSIL.

This clonotype was seen ten or more times. The chain has TRBV7-6 and TRBJ2-1; D unresolved. Germline lookup yields CDR1 SGHVS and CDR2 FNYEAQ. Trimming took off 5 bases at V and 4 bases at J, with 6 bases between the two ends. CDR3 length: 12 residues. The CDR3 loop reads CASSTYYNEQFF. CDR3 coding DNA: TGTGCCAGCAGCACGTATTACAATGAGCAGTTCTTC. The variable domain in full, completed from reference TRBV7-6 and TRBJ2-1, reads GAGVSQSPRYKVTKRGQDVALRCDPISGHVSLYWYRQALGQGPEFLTYFNYEAQQDKSGLPNDRFSAERPEGSISTLTIQRTEQRDSAMYRCASSTYYNEQFFGPGTRLTVL.

This clonotype has at least ten counts. The V gene is TRBV20-1, the J gene TRBJ1-3; D ambiguous. Trimming removed 5 bases at V and 0 bases at J, with 8 bases between. Germline values: CDR1 DFQATT, CDR2 SNEGSKA (reference sequence). The CDR3 is 13 residues long. The CDR3 sequence: CSADFFSGNTIYF. The CDR3 bases are TGCAGTGCTGACTTCTTCTCTGGAAACACCATATATTTT.

This clonotype occurred many times. The genes are TRBV13 and TRBJ2-1, with a possible D match to TRBD2 (6 bases). The CDR3 runs to 14 residues. Germline-derived CDR1 and CDR2 are PRHDT and FYEKMQ (reference sequence). V was clipped by 5 bases and J by 4 bases, with 12 bases between them. CDR3 loop: CASSMGLLYNEQFF. In nucleotides, the CDR3 is TGTGCCAGCAGCATGGGACTCCTATACAATGAGCAGTTCTTC.

There are a few counts of this clonotype. The rearrangement joins TRBV20-1 to TRBJ2-7; D is perhaps TRBD2 (5 bases). This CDR3 has 16 amino acids. The germline CDR1 and CDR2 sequences are DFQATT and SNEGSKA (reference sequence). V was trimmed by 1 base and J by 4 bases, leaving 20 bases between them. The CDR3 is CSARAGEWGYSYEQYF. As DNA, the CDR3 is TGCAGTGCTAGAGCCGGGGAATGGGGATATTCATACGAGCAGTACTTC.

This clonotype was seen repeatedly, ten times or more. The CDR3 here is CASSQDLAGAKQYF. CDR3 bases: TGCGCCAGCAGCCAAGATCTAGCGGGGGCGAAGCAGTACTTC. This chain links TRBV4-1 with TRBJ2-7, with 10 bases identical to TRBD2. This CDR3 contains 14 residues. Germline CDR1 is MGHRA and CDR2 is YSYEKL. V shed 0 bases, J shed 8 bases, and the junction held 4 bases outside the gene matches.

This clonotype was counted only a few times. V gene TRBV11-2 combines with J gene TRBJ2-2, with TRBD1 as a possible D gene (7 bases). Germline V lookup: CDR1 SGHAT, CDR2 FQNNGV. The CDR3 totals 20 residues. Trimming cost V 1 base and J 6 bases, with 27 bases left between them. The CDR3 here is CASSLVRDRGYRSSAGELFF. The CDR3 DNA follows: TGTGCCAGCAGCTTAGTTCGGGACAGAGGGTATAGGTCTAGCGCCGGGGAGCTGTTTTTT.

The table lists this clonotype with many counts. CDR3 DNA sequence: TGTGCCAGCGATAAGGAACCAAACAATGAGCAGTTCTTC. The encoded protein is CASDKEPNNEQFF. The chain is built from TRBV2 and TRBJ2-1; no clear D. Germline V gene data show CDR1 as SNHLY and CDR2 as FYNNEI. V lost 8 bases to trimming and J lost 5 bases, with 13 bases between them. This CDR3 spans 13 amino acids.

This clonotype has ten or more counts. The chain joins TRBV5-1 to TRBJ2-3, with D unclear. The CDR3 extends over 11 amino acids. The germline gives CDR1 SGHRS, CDR2 YFSETQ. Trimming removed 7 bases at V and 9 bases at J, with 12 bases between. Here the CDR3 DNA reads TGCGCCAGCGGTCTTCTGCGCACGCAGTATTTT. As protein: CASGLLRTQYF. Variable domain in full (rest from reference TRBV5-1 and TRBJ2-3): KAGVTQTPRYLIKTRGQQVTLSCSPISGHRSVSWYQQTPGQGLQFLFEYFSETQRNKGNFPGRFSGRQFSNSRSEMNVSTLELGDSALYLCASGLLRTQYFGPGTRLTVL.

This clonotype was observed many times. The chain links TRBV9 to TRBJ1-2; D may be TRBD1 (5 bases). Germline V gives CDR1 SGDLS, CDR2 YYNGEE. The V gene lost 4 bases and the J gene lost 0 bases, with 13 bases spanning the gap. The CDR3 contains 15 residues. As DNA, the CDR3 is TGTGCCAGCAGCACGGACACCTTAGCTAACTATGGCTACACCTTC. Protein sequence: CASSTDTLANYGYTF. Looking up the rest from reference TRBV9 and TRBJ1-2 gives the full variable domain: DSGVTQTPKHLITATGQRVTLRCSPRSGDLSVYWYQQSLDQGLQFLIQYYNGEERAKGNILERFSAQQFPDLHSELNLSSLELGDSALYFCASSTDTLANYGYTFGSGTRLTVV.

There are many counts of this clonotype. CDR3 protein: CSVATGRGDIQYF. The CDR3 DNA reads TGCAGCGTTGCCACAGGGCGAGGGGACATTCAGTACTTC. V and J are TRBV29-1 and TRBJ2-4; possibly TRBD1 for D (6 bases). V lost 4 bases and J 8 bases, leaving 15 bases between the germline ends. This CDR3 has 13 residues. The germline CDR1 and CDR2 sequences are SQVTM and ANQGSEA.

Many counts were recorded for this clonotype. This sequence joins TRBV29-1 and TRBJ1-2, with D possibly TRBD1 on 5 matching bases. There are 15 residues in the CDR3. Germline assignment: CDR1 SQVTM and CDR2 ANQGSEA. With 1 base removed from V and 4 bases from J, the gap between germline ends came to 16 bases. CDR3 nucleotides: TGCAGCGTTGAAGGCGGCGAGGACACCATCTATGGCTACACCTTC. This translates into CSVEGGEDTIYGYTF.

The chain recombines TRBV18 with TRBJ2-5; TRBD2 agrees at 12 bases. Germline V gene lookup returns CDR1 KGHSH and CDR2 LQKENI. The V segment lost 0 bases and the J segment 3 bases; nucleotides outside the gene matches: 8. The length of the CDR3 is 18 residues. DNA of the CDR3: TGTGCCAGCTCACCACCTGTCGCTAGCGGGGGGGCAGAAGAGACCCAGTACTTC. Translation gives CASSPPVASGGAEETQYF. The entire variable domain, with the rest obtained from reference TRBV18 and TRBJ2-5, is as follows: NAGVMQNPRHLVRRRGQEARLRCSPMKGHSHVYWYRQLPEEGLKFMVYLQKENIIDESGMPKERFSAEFPKEGPSILRIQQVVRGDSAAYFCASSPPVASGGAEETQYFGPGTRLLVL.

Many counts were recorded for this clonotype. The chain uses TRBV5-1 and TRBJ2-1; TRBD2 aligns across 7 bases. This CDR3 has 14 residues. V lost 4 bases and J lost 5; bases outside the gene matches: 6. Germline V lookup: CDR1 SGHRS, CDR2 YFSETQ. CDR3 DNA sequence: TGCGCCAGCAGCCCTGAGGCGGGAGACAATGAGCAGTTCTTC. Its translation is CASSPEAGDNEQFF.

CDR3 amino acids: CASSPTLARISGNTIYF. For the CDR3, the DNA is TGTGCCAGCAGCCCAACGCTAGCCAGGATCTCTGGAAACACCATATATTTT. The gene calls are TRBV6-1 and TRBJ1-3, with D unclear. The germline CDR1 and CDR2 sequences are MNHNS and SASEGT. The CDR3 extends over 17 amino acids. The germline V and J ends were trimmed by 6 bases and 0 bases, with 18 bases remaining between them.

Many counts were recorded for this clonotype. The chain has TRBV29-1 and TRBJ1-1, with D uncertain. CDR3 size: 13 residues. The germline V gene has CDR1 SQVTM and CDR2 ANQGSEA. V lost 0 bases to trimming and J lost 0 bases, with 5 bases between them. The chain's CDR3 is CSVEEDLNTEAFF. The DNA for the CDR3 is TGCAGCGTTGAAGAGGACCTGAACACTGAAGCTTTCTTT.

This clonotype has ten or more counts. This chain joins TRBV14 and TRBJ2-1; D is possibly TRBD2 (5 bases). Germline V gene sequence: CDR1 SGHDN, CDR2 FVKESK. Trimming removed 2 bases from V and 6 bases from J, with 11 bases in between. This CDR3 has 14 residues. The CDR3 region is CASSQSPGVNEQFF. The CDR3 DNA reads TGTGCCAGCAGCCAATCGCCCGGGGTCAATGAGCAGTTCTTC.